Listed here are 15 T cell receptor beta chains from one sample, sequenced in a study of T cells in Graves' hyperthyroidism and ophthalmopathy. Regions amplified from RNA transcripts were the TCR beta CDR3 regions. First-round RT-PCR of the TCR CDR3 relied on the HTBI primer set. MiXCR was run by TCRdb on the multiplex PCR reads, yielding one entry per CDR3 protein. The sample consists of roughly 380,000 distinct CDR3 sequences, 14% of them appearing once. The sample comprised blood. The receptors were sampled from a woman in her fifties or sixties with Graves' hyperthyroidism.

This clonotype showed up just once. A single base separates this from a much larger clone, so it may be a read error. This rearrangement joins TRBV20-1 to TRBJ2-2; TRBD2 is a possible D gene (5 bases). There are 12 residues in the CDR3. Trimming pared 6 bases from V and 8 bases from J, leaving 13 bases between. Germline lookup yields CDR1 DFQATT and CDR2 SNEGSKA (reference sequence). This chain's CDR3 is CSAQTGVGELFF. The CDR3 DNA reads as TGCAGTGCCCAGACCGGGGTTGGGGAGCTGTTTTTT.

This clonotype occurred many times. CDR3 bases: TGTGCCAGCAGCCCATCAGGGTTCCGGGGCTACACCTTC. This encodes CASSPSGFRGYTF. The V gene is TRBV5-8, the J gene TRBJ1-2, with D tentatively TRBD1 (5 bases). Germline loops: CDR1 SGHTS, CDR2 YDEGEE. The CDR3 is 13 residues long. V was trimmed by 4 bases and J by 8 bases, leaving 15 bases between them.

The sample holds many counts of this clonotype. CDR3: CASSVRGDGTDTQYF. The CDR3 coding sequence is TGTGCCAGCAGCGTTAGGGGGGATGGCACAGATACGCAGTATTTT. The chain is built from TRBV11-2 and TRBJ2-3; D might be TRBD1 or TRBD2, each matching 6 bases. V was clipped by 5 bases and J by 1 base, with 13 bases between them. The CDR3 is made up of 15 amino acids. The germline gives CDR1 SGHAT, CDR2 FQNNGV. Supplemented by reference TRBV11-2 and TRBJ2-3, the full variable domain reads EAGVAQSPRYKIIEKRQSVAFWCNPISGHATLYWYQQILGQGPKLLIQFQNNGVVDDSQLPKDRFSAERLKGVDSTLKIQPAKLEDSAVYLCASSVRGDGTDTQYFGPGTRLTVL.

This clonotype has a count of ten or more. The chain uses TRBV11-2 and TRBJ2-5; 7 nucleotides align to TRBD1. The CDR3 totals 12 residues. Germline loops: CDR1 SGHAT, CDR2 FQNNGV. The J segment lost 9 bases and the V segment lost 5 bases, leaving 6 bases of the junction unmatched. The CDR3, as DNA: TGTGCCAGCAGCCCGCTAGGACAGGCCCAGTACTTC. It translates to CASSPLGQAQYF.

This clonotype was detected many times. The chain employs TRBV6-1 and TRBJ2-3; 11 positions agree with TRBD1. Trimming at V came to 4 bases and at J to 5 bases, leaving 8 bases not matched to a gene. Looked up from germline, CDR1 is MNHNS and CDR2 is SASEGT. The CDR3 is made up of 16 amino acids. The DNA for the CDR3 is TGTGCCAGCAGTGCACGGACAGGGGGCGAGGAAGATACGCAGTATTTT. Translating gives CASSARTGGEEDTQYF.

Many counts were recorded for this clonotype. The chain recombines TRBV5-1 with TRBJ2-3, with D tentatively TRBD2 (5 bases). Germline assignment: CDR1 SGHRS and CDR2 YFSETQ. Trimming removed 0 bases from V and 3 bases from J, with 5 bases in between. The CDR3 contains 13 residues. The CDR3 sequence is CASSLGETDTQYF. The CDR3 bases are TGCGCCAGCAGCTTGGGGGAGACAGATACGCAGTATTTT.

CDR3 sequence: CASSEVQLAGGEQYF. DNA of the CDR3: TGTGCCAGCAGTGAAGTTCAACTAGCGGGAGGTGAGCAGTACTTC. V usage is TRBV6-1 and J usage is TRBJ2-7; 12 nucleotides line up with TRBD2. The germline gives CDR1 MNHNS, CDR2 SASEGT. CDR3 size: 15 residues. Trimming cost V 1 base and J 7 bases; bases outside gene matches: 5.

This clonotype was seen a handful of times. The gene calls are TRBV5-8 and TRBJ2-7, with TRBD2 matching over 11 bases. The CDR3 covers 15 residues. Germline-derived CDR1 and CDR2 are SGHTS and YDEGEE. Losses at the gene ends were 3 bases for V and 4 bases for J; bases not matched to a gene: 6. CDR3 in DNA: TGTGCCAGCAGCTGGGACGGGACTAGCGGTTACGAGCAGTACTTC. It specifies CASSWDGTSGYEQYF.

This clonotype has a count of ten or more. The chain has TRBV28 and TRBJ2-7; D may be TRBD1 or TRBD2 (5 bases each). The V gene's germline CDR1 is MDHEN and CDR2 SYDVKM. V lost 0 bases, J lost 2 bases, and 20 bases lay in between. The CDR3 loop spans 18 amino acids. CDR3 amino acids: CASSLWGVISGDAYEQYF. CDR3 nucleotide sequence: TGTGCCAGCAGTTTATGGGGGGTAATAAGCGGAGACGCCTACGAGCAGTACTTC.

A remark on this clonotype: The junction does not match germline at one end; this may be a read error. CDR3 DNA: TGTGCCAGCAGTTCCCGACTAGCGGGAGTGGCTGAGACCCAGTGCTTC. It yields the protein CASSSRLAGVAETQCF. The chain carries TRBV6-9 and TRBJ2-5; 12 bases align to TRBD2. Germline V gene lookup returns CDR1 MNHGY and CDR2 SVAAGI. The CDR3 contains 16 residues.

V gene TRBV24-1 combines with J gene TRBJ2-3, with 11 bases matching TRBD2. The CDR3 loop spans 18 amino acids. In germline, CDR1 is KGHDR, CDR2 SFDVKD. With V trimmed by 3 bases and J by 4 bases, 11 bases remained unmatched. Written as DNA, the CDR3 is TGTGCCACCAGTGATCCCGGGATCACTAGCGGGAGAGCAGATACGCAGTATTTT. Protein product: CATSDPGITSGRADTQYF.

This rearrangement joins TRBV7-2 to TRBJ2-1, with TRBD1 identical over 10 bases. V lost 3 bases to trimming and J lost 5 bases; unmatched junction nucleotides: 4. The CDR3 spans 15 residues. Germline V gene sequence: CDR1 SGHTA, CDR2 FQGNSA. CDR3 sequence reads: CASSLGTGENNEQFF. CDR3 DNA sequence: TGTGCCAGCAGCTTGGGGACAGGGGAGAACAATGAGCAGTTCTTC.

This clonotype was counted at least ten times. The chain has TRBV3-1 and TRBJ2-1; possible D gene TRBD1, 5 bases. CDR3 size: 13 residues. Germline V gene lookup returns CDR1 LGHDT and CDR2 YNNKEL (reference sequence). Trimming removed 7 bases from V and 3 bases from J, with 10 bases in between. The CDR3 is CASKTDSYNEQFF. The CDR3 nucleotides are TGTGCCAGCAAAACCGACAGCTACAATGAGCAGTTCTTC.

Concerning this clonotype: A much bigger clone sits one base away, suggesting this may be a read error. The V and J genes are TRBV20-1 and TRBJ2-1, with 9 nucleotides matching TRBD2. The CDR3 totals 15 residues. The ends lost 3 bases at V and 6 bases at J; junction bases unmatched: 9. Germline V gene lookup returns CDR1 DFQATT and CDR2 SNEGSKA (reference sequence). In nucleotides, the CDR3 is TGCAGTGCTAGTTCCGCGCCTAGCGGGATCAATGAGCAGTTCTTC. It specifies CSASSAPSGINEQFF.

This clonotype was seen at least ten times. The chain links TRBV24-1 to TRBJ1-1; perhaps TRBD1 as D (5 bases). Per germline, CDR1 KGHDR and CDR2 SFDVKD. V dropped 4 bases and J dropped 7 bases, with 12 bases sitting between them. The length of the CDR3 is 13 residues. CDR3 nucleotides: TGTGCCACCAGTGACACGGGGGGAGGTGAAGCTTTCTTT. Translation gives CATSDTGGGEAFF.